The clone carrying this TCR beta chain was counted between two and nine times. Only in-frame clones appear in the TCRdb table, and some are missing; sequencing was by immunoSEQ multiplex PCR. In the table there are 850,000 to 1,200,000 clones, around 74% of which are singletons. This sample was included in a study of shared clonotypes between healthy human individuals. The TCR originated in a man aged 18 to 30 in good health. The sample comprised memory CD4+ T cells sorted from blood. Specified subset: CD45RA-negative fraction.

The CDR3 reads CASQNRGGTPDTQYF. The CDR3 nucleotides are TGTGCCAGTCAAAATAGAGGGGGGACGCCAGATACGCAGTATTTT. This chain links TRBV6-1 with TRBJ2-3; D may correspond to TRBD1 or TRBD2 (6 bases each). Germline CDR1 reads MNHNS; CDR2 reads SASEGT. The V end was cut by 9 bases, the J end by 4 bases, with 20 bases between. The CDR3 spans 15 residues.